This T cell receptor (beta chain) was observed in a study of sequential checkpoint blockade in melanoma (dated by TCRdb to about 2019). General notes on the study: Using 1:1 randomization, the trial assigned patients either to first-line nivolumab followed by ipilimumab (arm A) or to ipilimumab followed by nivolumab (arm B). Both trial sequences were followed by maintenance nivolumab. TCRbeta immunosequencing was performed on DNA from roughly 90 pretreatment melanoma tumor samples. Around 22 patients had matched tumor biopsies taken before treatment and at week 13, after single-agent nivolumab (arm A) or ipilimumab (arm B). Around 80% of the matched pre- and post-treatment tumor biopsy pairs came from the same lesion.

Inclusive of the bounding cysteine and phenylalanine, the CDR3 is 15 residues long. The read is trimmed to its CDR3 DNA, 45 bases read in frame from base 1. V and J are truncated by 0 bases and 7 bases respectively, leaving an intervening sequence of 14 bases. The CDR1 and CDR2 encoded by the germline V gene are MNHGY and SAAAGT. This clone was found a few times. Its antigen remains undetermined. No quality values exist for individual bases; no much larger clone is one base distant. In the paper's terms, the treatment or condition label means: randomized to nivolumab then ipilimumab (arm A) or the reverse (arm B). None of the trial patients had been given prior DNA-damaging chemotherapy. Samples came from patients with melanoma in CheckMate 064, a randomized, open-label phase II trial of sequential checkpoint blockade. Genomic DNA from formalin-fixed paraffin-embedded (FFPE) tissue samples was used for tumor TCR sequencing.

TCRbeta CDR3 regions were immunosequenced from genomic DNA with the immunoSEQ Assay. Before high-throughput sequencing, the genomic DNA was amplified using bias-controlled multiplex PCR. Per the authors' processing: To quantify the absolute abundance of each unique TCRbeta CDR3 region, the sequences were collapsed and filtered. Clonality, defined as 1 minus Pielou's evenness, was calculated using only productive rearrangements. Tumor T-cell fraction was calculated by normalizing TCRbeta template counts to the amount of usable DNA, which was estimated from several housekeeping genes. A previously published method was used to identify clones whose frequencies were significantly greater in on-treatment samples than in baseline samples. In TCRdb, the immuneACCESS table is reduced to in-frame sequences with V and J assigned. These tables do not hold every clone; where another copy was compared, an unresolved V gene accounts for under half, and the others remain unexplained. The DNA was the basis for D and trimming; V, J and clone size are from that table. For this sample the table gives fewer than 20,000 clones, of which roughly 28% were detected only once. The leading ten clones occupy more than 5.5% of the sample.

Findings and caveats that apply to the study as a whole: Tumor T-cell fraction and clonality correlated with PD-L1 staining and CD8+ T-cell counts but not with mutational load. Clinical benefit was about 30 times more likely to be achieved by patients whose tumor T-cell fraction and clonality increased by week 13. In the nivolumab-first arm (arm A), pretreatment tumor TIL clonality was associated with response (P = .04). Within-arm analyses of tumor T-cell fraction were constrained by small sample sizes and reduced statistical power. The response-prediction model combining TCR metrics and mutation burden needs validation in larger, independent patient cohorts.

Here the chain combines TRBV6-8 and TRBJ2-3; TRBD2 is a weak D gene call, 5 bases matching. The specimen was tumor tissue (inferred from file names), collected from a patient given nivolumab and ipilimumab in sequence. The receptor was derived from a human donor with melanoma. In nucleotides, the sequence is TGTGCCAGCAGTTACTCGTCCGGGGTCCCTTATACGCAGTATTTT. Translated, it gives CASSYSSGVPYTQYF.